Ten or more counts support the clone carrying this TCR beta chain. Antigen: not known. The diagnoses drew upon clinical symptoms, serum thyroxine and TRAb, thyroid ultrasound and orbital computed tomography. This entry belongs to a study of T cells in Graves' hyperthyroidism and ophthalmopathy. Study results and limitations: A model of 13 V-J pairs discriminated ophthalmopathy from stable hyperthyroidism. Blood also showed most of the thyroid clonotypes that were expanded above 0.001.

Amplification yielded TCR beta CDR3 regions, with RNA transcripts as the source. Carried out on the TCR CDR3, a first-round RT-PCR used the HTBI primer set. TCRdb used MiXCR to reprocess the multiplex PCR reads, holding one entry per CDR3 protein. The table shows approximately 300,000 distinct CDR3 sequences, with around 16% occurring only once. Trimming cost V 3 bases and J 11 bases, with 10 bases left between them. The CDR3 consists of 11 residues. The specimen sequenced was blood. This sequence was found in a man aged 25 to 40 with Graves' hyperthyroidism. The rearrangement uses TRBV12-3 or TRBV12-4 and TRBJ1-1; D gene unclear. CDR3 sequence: CASSFAGEAFF. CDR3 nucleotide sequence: TGTGCCAGCAGTTTTGCGGGTGAGGCTTTCTTT.